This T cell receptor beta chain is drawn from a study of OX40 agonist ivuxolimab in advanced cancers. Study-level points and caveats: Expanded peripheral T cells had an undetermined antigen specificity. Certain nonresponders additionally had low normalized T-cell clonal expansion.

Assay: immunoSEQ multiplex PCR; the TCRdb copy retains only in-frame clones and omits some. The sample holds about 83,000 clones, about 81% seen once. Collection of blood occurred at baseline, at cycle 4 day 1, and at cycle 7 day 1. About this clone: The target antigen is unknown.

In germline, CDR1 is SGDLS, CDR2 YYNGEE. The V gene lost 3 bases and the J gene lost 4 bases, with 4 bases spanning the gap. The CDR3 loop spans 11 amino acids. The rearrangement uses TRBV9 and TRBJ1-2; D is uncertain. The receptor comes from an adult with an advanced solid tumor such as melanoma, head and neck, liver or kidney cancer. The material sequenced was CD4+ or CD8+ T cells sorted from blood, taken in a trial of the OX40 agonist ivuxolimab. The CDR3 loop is CASSDSYGYTF. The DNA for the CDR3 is TGTGCCAGCAGCGACAGCTATGGCTACACCTTC. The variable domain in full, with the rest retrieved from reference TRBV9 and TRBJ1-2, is DSGVTQTPKHLITATGQRVTLRCSPRSGDLSVYWYQQSLDQGLQFLIQYYNGEERAKGNILERFSAQQFPDLHSELNLSSLELGDSALYFCASSDSYGYTFGSGTRLTVV.